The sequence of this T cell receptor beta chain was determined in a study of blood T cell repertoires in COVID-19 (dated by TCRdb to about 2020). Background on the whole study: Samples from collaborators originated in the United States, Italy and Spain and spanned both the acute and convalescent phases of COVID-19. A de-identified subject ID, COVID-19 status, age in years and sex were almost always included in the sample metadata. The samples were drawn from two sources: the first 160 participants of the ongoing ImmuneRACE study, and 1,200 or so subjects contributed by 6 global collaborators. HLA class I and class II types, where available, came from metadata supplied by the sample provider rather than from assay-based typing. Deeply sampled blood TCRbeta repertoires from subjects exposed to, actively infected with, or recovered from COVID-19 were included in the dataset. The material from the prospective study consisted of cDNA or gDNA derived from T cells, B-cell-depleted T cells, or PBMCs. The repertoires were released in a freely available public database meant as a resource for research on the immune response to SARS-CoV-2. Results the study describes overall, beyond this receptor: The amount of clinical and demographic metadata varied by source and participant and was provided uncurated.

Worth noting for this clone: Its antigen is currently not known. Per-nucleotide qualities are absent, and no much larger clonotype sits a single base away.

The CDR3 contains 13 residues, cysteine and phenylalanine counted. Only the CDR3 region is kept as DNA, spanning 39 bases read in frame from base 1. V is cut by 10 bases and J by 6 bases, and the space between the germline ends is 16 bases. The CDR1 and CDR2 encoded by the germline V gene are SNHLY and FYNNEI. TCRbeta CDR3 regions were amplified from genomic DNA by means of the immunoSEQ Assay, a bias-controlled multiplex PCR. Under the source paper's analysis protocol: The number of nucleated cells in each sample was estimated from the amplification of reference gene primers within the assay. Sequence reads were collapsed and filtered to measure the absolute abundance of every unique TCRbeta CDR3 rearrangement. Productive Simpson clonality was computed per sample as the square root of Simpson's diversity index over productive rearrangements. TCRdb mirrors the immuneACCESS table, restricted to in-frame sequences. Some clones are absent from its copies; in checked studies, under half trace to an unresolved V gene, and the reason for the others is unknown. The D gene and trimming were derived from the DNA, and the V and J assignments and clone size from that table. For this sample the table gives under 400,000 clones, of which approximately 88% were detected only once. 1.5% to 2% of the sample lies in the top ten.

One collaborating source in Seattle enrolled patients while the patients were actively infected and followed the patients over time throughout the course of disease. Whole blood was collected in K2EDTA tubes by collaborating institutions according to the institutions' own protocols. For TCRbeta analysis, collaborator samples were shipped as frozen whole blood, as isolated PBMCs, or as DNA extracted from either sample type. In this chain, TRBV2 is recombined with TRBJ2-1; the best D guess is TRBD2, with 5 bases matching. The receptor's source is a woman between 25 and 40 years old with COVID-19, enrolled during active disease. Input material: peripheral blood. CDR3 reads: CATSTRDRNEQFF. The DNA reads TGTGCCACCAGCACTCGGGATCGCAATGAGCAGTTCTTC.